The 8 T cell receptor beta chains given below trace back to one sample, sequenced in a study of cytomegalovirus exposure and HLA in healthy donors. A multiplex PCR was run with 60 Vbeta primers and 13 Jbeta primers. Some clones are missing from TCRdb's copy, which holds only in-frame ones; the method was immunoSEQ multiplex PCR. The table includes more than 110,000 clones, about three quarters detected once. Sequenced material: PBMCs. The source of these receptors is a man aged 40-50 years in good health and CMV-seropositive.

CDR3 sequence (DNA): TGTGCCAGTAGGCAAACAGGGGGAACTGAAGCTTTCTTT. Its translation: CASRQTGGTEAFF. The rearrangement uses TRBV19 and TRBJ1-1, with 8 bases that match TRBD1. The germline gives CDR1 LNHDA, CDR2 SQIVND (reference sequence). Trimming cost V 6 bases and J 5 bases; bases outside gene matches: 5. CDR3 size: 13 residues.

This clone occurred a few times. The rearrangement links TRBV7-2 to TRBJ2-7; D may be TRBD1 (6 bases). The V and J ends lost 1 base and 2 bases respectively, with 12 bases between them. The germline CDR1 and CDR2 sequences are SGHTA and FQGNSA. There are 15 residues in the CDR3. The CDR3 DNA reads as TGTGCCAGCAGCTTAGGCACAGGGCGCACCTACGAGCAGTACTTC. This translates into CASSLGTGRTYEQYF.

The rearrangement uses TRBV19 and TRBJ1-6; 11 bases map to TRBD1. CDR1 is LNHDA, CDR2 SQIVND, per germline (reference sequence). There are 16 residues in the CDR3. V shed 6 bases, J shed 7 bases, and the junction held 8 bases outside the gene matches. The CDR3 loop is CASSLGQGARNSPLHF. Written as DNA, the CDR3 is TGTGCCAGTAGCCTTGGACAGGGGGCTAGAAATTCACCCCTCCACTTT. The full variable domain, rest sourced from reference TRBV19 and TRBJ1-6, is DGGITQSPKYLFRKEGQNVTLSCEQNLNHDAMYWYRQDPGQGLRLIYYSQIVNDFQKGDIAEGYSVSREKKESFPLTVTSAQKNPTAFYLCASSLGQGARNSPLHFGNGTRLTVT.

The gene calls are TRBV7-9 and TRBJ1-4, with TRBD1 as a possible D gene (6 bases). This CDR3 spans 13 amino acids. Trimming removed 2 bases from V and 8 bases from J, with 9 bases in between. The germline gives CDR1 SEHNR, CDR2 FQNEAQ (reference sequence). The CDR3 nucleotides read TGTGCCAGCAGCTTAAGCCAGGGGGAAAAACTGTTTTTT. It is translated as CASSLSQGEKLFF.

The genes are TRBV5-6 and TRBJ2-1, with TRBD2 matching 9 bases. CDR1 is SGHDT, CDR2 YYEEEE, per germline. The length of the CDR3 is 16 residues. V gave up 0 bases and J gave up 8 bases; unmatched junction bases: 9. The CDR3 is CASSLAAGGYRDEQFF. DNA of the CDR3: TGTGCCAGCAGCTTGGCAGCGGGAGGTTATCGGGATGAGCAGTTCTTC.

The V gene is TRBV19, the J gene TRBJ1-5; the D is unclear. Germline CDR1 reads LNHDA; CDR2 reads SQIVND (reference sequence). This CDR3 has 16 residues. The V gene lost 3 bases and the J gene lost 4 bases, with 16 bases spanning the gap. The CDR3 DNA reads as TGTGCCAGTAGTATTCTTACAATTTCGCCAAATCAGCCCCAGCATTTT. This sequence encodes CASSILTISPNQPQHF. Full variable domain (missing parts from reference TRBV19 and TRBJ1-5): DGGITQSPKYLFRKEGQNVTLSCEQNLNHDAMYWYRQDPGQGLRLIYYSQIVNDFQKGDIAEGYSVSREKKESFPLTVTSAQKNPTAFYLCASSILTISPNQPQHFGDGTRLSIL.

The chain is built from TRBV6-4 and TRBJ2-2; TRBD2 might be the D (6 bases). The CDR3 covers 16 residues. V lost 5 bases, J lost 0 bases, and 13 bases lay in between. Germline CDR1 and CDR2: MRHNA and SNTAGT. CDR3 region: CASSRTGLPNTGELFF. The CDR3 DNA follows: TGTGCCAGCAGTCGAACGGGACTGCCGAACACCGGGGAGCTGTTTTTT.

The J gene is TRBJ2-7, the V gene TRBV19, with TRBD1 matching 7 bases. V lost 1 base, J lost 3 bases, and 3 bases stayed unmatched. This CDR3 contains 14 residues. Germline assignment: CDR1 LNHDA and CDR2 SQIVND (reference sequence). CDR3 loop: CASSIAGGNYEQYF. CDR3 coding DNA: TGTGCCAGTAGTATAGCAGGGGGAAACTACGAGCAGTACTTC.